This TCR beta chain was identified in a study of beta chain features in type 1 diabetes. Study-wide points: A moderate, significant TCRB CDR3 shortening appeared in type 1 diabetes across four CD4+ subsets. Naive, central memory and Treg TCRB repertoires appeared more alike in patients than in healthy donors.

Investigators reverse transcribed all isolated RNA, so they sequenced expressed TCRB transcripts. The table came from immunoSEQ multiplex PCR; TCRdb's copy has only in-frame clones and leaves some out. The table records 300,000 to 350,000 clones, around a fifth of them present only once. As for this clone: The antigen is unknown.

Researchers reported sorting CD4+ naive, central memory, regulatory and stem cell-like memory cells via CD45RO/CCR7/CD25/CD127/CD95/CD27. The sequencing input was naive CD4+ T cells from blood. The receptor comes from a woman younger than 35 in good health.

The chain's CDR3 is CASSLVSGFYYGYTF. The CDR3 DNA reads as TGTGCCAGCAGCTTAGTGTCAGGGTTTTACTATGGCTACACCTTC. V usage is TRBV7-2 and J usage is TRBJ1-2; D perhaps matches TRBD1 (5 bases). V gave up 1 base and J gave up 3 bases, with 12 bases separating them. The CDR3 spans 15 residues. Per germline, CDR1 SGHTA and CDR2 FQGNSA.